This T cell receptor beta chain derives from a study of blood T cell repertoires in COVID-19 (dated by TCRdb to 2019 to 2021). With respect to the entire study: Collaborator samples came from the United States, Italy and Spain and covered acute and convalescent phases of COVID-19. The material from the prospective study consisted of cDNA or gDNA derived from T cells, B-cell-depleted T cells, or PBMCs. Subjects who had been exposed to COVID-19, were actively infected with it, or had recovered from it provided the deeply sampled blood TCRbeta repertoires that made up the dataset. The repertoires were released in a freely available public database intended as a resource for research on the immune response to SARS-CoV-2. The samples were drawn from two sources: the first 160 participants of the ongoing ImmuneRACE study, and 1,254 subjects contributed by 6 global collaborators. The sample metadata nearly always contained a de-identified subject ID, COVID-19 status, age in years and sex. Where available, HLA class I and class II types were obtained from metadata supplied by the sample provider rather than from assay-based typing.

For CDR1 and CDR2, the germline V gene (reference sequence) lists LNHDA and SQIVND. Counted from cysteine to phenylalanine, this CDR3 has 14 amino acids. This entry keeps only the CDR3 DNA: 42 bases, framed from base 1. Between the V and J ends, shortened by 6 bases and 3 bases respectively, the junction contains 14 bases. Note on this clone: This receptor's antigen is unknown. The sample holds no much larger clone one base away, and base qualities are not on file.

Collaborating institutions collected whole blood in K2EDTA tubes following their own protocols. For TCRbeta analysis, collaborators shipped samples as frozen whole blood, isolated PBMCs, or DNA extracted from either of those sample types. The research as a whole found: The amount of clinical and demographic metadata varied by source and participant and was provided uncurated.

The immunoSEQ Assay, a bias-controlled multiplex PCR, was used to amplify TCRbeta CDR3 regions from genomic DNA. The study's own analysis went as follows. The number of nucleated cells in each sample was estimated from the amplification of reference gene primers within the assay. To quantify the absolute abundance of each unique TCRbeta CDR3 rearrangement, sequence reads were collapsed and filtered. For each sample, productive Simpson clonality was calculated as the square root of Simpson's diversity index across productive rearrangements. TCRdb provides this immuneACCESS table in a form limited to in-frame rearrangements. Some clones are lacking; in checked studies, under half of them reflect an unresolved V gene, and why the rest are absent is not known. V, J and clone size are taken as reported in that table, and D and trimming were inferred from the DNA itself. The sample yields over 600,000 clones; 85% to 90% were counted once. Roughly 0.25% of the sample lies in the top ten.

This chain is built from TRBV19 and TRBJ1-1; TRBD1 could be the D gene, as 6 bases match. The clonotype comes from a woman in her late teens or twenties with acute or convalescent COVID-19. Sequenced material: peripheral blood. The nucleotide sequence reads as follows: TGTGCCAGTAGCCTTGGGGGGGCTCACACTGAAGCTTTCTTT. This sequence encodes CASSLGGAHTEAFF. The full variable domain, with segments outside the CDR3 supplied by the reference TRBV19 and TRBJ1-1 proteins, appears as DGGITQSPKYLFRKEGQNVTLSCEQNLNHDAMYWYRQDPGQGLRLIYYSQIVNDFQKGDIAEGYSVSREKKESFPLTVTSAQKNPTAFYLCASSLGGAHTEAFFGQGTRLTVV.